These 20 T cell receptor beta chains were all obtained from the same sample, sequenced in a study of blood T cell repertoires in COVID-19. The table came from immunoSEQ multiplex PCR; TCRdb's copy has only in-frame clones and leaves some out. The data show around 140,000 clones, roughly 89% seen once. Sequences were obtained from peripheral blood. These receptors were collected from a woman in her fifties or sixties with active or convalescent COVID-19.

The chain links TRBV4-3 to TRBJ1-3, with 11 bases fitting TRBD1. Germline trimming cut 1 base from V and 1 base from J; bases unmatched to any gene: 6. The germline gives CDR1 LGHNA, CDR2 YSLEER. This CDR3 has 18 residues. CDR3 DNA sequence: TGCGCCAGCAGCCAAGGGACCGGGACAGGGGGATCTGGAAACACCATATATTTT. As protein: CASSQGTGTGGSGNTIYF.

The V and J genes are TRBV3-1 (or the pseudogene TRBV3-2) and TRBJ1-1; 7 nucleotides align to TRBD1. V was clipped by 2 bases and J by 9 bases; unmatched bases: 12. This CDR3 contains 15 residues. Germline V CDR1 and CDR2: LGHDT, YNNKEL (reference sequence). The CDR3 sequence: CASSQTTTGRTKAFF. CDR3 DNA: TGTGCCAGCAGCCAAACTACGACAGGGCGGACGAAAGCTTTCTTT.

For this clone: In the same sample, other DNA sequences code for this CDR3. The chain combines TRBV6-4 with TRBJ2-3; 7 positions match TRBD1. The germline V gene encodes CDR1 MRHNA and CDR2 SNTAGT. The CDR3 spans 14 residues. Trimming took 6 bases from V and 1 from J; bases not matched to a gene: 4. The CDR3 spells CASSRQGGTDTQYF. The CDR3 DNA follows: TGTGCCAGCAGCCGACAGGGAGGCACAGATACGCAGTATTTT.

In its sample, this clone was seen a few times. Other DNA sequences within the sample encode an identical CDR3. The chain is built from TRBV6-2 or TRBV6-3 and TRBJ1-2; 10 bases align to TRBD1. CDR1 MNHEY and CDR2 SVGEGT come from the germline V gene. The CDR3 totals 14 residues. With 4 bases clipped from V and 5 bases from J, the junction kept 4 bases outside the gene matches. Written as DNA, the CDR3 is TGTGCCAGCAGTTCCGGACAGGGGGGGTATGGCTACACCTTC. Translating it yields CASSSGQGGYGYTF.

The gene calls are TRBV7-9 and TRBJ1-2; maybe TRBD1 (6 bases). V was shortened by 5 bases and J by 4 bases, with 14 bases between the two germline ends. The CDR3 extends over 14 amino acids. CDR1 is SEHNR, CDR2 FQNEAQ, per germline (reference sequence). The DNA for the CDR3 is TGTGCCAGCAGCCGCGGACAGCTCGCCTATGGCTACACCTTC. This codes for CASSRGQLAYGYTF.

The chain couples TRBV5-5 to TRBJ1-2; 7 nucleotides align to TRBD1. The CDR3 has 16 amino acids. From germline, CDR1 is SGHKS and CDR2 YYEKEE (reference sequence). After removal of 0 bases from V and 3 bases from J, the junction contained 8 bases not matched to a gene. CDR3 nucleotides: TGTGCCAGCAGCTTGGGGACAGGAGCATATGACTATGGCTACACCTTC. Encoded protein: CASSLGTGAYDYGYTF.

CDR3 residues: CAWSQGLPYGYTF. CDR3 nucleotide sequence: TGTGCCTGGAGCCAGGGGCTTCCATATGGCTACACCTTC. The rearrangement links TRBV30 to TRBJ1-2; a possible D gene is TRBD1 (6 bases). The CDR3 runs 13 residues. V gave up 3 bases and J gave up 5 bases, with 13 bases separating them. Looked up from germline, CDR1 is GTSNPN and CDR2 is SVGIG (reference sequence). Complete variable domain (other parts from reference TRBV30 and TRBJ1-2): SQTIHQWPATLVQPVGSPLSLECTVEGTSNPNLYWYRQAAGRGLQLLFYSVGIGQISSEVPQNLSASRPQDRQFILSSKKLLLSDSGFYLCAWSQGLPYGYTFGSGTRLTVV.

The rearrangement joins TRBV3-1 (or the pseudogene TRBV3-2) to TRBJ1-1; maybe TRBD1 (5 bases). Deletions cut 9 bases from V and 8 bases from J, with 22 bases between. Germline V gene lookup returns CDR1 LGHDT and CDR2 YNNKEL (reference sequence). This CDR3 spans 14 amino acids. This chain's CDR3 is CASNLGLTPGEAFF. DNA of the CDR3: TGTGCCAGTAACCTCGGGCTGACCCCAGGGGAAGCTTTCTTT.

The V call is TRBV27, the J call TRBJ2-7, with D maybe TRBD2 (5 bases). There are 13 residues in the CDR3. The V gene's germline CDR1 is MNHEY and CDR2 SMNVEV (reference sequence). V was trimmed by 6 bases and J by 1 base, leaving 10 bases between them. The CDR3 loop reads CASRQTISYEQYF. The CDR3 DNA follows: TGTGCCAGCAGGCAGACTATTTCCTACGAGCAGTACTTC.

This clone has a single count. V gene TRBV4-1 combines with J gene TRBJ1-4; tentatively, D is TRBD1 (6 bases). The V end lost 3 bases, the J end lost 7 bases, and 15 bases lay between the germline ends. Germline loops: CDR1 MGHRA, CDR2 YSYEKL. The CDR3 has 15 residues. CDR3 region: CASSHDTGRGEKLFF. For the CDR3, the DNA is TGCGCCAGCAGCCACGATACAGGGCGAGGTGAAAAACTGTTTTTT.

J is TRBJ2-5 and V is TRBV9; 7 positions agree with TRBD1. V gave up 7 bases and J gave up 5 bases; unmatched junction bases: 20. CDR1 and CDR2 from the germline V gene are SGDLS and YYNGEE. The CDR3 spans 17 residues. The CDR3 DNA reads as TGTGCCAGCCGATTAAGGGAAGGGCACAGGGGTAGGGAGACCCAGTACTTC. Translation: CASRLREGHRGRETQYF.

V is TRBV18 and J is TRBJ2-1; D gene uncertain. This CDR3 has 13 amino acids. Trimming took 0 bases from V and 8 from J, leaving 8 bases between them. Germline V gives CDR1 KGHSH, CDR2 LQKENI. DNA for the CDR3: TGTGCCAGCTCACCACCGGTTTCGGATGAGCAGTTCTTC. Translated, it gives CASSPPVSDEQFF.

About this clone: At one end, the junction sequence differs from germline, possibly due to a read error. This sequence joins TRBV7-7 and TRBJ2-3; 11 nucleotides align to TRBD2. Germline CDR1 reads SSHAT; CDR2 reads FNYEAQ (reference sequence). The CDR3 sequence is 18 residues long. Written as DNA, the CDR3 is TGTGCTAGCAGCTTAGTCTATAGCGGGGGGGCCGGCACAGATACGCAGTATTTT. It yields the protein CASSLVYSGGAGTDTQYF.

V usage is TRBV30 and J usage is TRBJ2-7; TRBD2 might be the D (6 bases). There are 16 residues in the CDR3. With 1 base removed from V and 4 bases from J, the gap between germline ends came to 20 bases. Germline V gene lookup returns CDR1 GTSNPN and CDR2 SVGIG (reference sequence). This CDR3 reads CAWSDRLAFVEYEQYF. The CDR3 nucleotides are TGTGCCTGGAGTGATCGGCTAGCGTTTGTGGAGTACGAGCAGTACTTC.

The chain carries TRBV14 and TRBJ1-1, with a possible D match to TRBD1 (5 bases). The V and J ends lost 3 bases and 11 bases respectively, with 16 bases between them. The CDR3 sequence is 13 residues long. The V gene's germline CDR1 is SGHDN and CDR2 FVKESK. The CDR3 region has the DNA TGTGCCAGCAGCCACCCCCAGGGAAGAGCGGCTTTCTTT. Translating gives CASSHPQGRAAFF.

V usage is TRBV14 and J usage is TRBJ2-2; D not resolved. Germline lookup yields CDR1 SGHDN and CDR2 FVKESK. This CDR3 region has 14 residues. V lost 4 bases to trimming and J lost 1 base, with 7 bases between them. CDR3 sequence reads: CASSRAGNTGELFF. CDR3 DNA sequence: TGTGCCAGCAGCCGTGCAGGGAACACCGGGGAGCTGTTTTTT.

V is TRBV15 and J is TRBJ1-1; 9 bases fit TRBD1. V trimming: 3 bases; J trimming: 4 bases; junction bases outside the gene matches: 6. The CDR3 totals 15 residues. Germline CDR1 and CDR2: LNHNV and YYDKDF (reference sequence). CDR3 in amino acids: CATSRPLDRGTEAFF. CDR3 DNA sequence: TGTGCCACCAGCAGGCCCTTGGACAGGGGCACTGAAGCTTTCTTT.

V and J are TRBV11-3 and TRBJ2-3, with 10 bases fitting TRBD2. V dropped 6 bases and J dropped 6; count of bases not matched to a gene: 9. CDR1 SGHNT and CDR2 YENEEA come from the germline V gene. This CDR3 region has 15 residues. The CDR3, as DNA: TGTGCCAGCAGTTATAGCGGGGGGATGACGGATACGCAGTATTTT. Translated, it gives CASSYSGGMTDTQYF.

V usage is TRBV11-1 and J usage is TRBJ2-1; D gene uncertain. V was clipped by 5 bases and J by 7 bases, with 9 bases between them. Germline CDR1 SGHAT, CDR2 FQDESV (reference sequence). The CDR3 has 12 residues. CDR3: CASSAERNEQFF. The DNA for the CDR3 is TGTGCCAGCAGCGCAGAGAGGAATGAGCAGTTCTTC.

In nucleotides, the CDR3 is TGTGCCTGGAGAAAACAGGGGTCGAACACTGAAGCTTTCTTT. It codes for CAWRKQGSNTEAFF. The chain employs TRBV30 and TRBJ1-1; TRBD1 aligns across 7 bases. The ends lost 3 bases at V and 1 base at J; junction bases unmatched: 5. CDR3 length equals 14 residues. In germline, CDR1 is GTSNPN, CDR2 SVGIG (reference sequence).